Sequencing of this T cell receptor (beta chain) was carried out in a study of vaccination effects on CD4 cells after COVID-19. Study overall: The ViraFEST assay expanded antigen-specific CD4+ T cells with viral peptide pools before sequencing.

Produced via immunoSEQ multiplex PCR; TCRdb's table is partial and in-frame only. Here the sample spans about 47,000 clones, about 76% being singletons. Of note for this clone: Its cognate antigen is unknown.

The junction had 9 bases not matched to a gene; V was cut back by 7 bases and J by 4 bases. CDR1 is SGHTA and CDR2 is FQGNSA in the germline V gene. The CDR3 is 14 residues long. At the end of over 8 days of culture, CD4+ T cells were isolated. Infection with SARS-CoV-2 occurred in the person between March and December 2020, and PCR confirmed it. The sequenced sample was CD4+ T cells from PBMCs cultured without peptide, obtained before COVID-19 vaccination. This clonotype originated in a human donor who had a prior SARS-CoV-2 infection. The chain combines TRBV7-2 with TRBJ2-5; TRBD2 aligns across 7 bases. The CDR3 protein is CASTWEGWGETQYF. CDR3 DNA sequence: TGTGCCAGCACCTGGGAGGGTTGGGGAGAGACCCAGTACTTC.